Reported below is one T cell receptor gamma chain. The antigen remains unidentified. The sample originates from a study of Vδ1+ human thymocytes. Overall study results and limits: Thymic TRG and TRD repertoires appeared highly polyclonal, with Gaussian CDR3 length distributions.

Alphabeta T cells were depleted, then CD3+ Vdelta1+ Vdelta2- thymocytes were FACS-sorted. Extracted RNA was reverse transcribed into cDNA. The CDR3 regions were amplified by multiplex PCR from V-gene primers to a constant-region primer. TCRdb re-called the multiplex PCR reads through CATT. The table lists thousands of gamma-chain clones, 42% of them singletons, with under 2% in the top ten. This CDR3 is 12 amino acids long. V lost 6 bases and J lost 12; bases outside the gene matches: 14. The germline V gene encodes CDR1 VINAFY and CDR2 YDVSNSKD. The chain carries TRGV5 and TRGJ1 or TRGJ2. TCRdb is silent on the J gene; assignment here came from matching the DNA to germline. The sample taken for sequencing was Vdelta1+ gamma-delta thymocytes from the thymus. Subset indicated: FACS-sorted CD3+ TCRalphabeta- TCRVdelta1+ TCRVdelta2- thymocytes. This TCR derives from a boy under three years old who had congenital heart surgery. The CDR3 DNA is TGTGCCACCTGGACACCAATCTATGGGAAACTCTTT. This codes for CATWTPIYGKLF.